The present entry profiles one TCR beta chain with its context. This entry is derived from a study of blood T cell repertoires in COVID-19. As for the study in general: Researchers got acute and convalescent COVID-19 samples from the United States, Italy and Spain. Sample material is recorded as cDNA or gDNA derived from T cells, B-cell-depleted T cells, or PBMCs.

Original processing methods: Reference gene primer amplification gave estimated nucleated cell counts. Generated by immunoSEQ multiplex PCR, the TCRdb table keeps only in-frame clones and is missing some. The DNA was the basis for D and trimming; V, J and clone size are from that table. This repertoire shows 90,000 to 120,000 clones, roughly nine tenths found once; its top ten account for roughly 5.6%. The CDR3 length is 16 residues. In germline, CDR1 is SNHLY, CDR2 FYNNEI. The junction had 9 bases not matched to a gene; V was cut back by 5 bases and J by 4 bases. The sequence was obtained from a human donor in a cohort sampled during active COVID-19. Sequenced input: peripheral blood. V usage is TRBV2 and J usage is TRBJ1-4, with 8 bases that match TRBD1. CDR3 amino acids: CASSRQGAGLNEKLFF. The CDR3 coding sequence is TGTGCCAGCAGTCGCCAGGGGGCGGGTCTTAATGAAAAACTGTTTTTT.